This T cell receptor (beta chain) appears in the sequencing data of a study of Tregs in tolerant kidney transplant recipients. The CDR3 covers 16 residues. Germline-derived CDR1 and CDR2 are MGHRA and YSYEKL. V lost 4 bases and J lost 7; bases outside the gene matches: 10. Profiled with immunoSEQ multiplex PCR; TCRdb holds only in-frame clones, not every one. The sample has under 100,000 clones, around 90% seen once; the top ten hold 4.5% to 5%. General study points: Biological reproducibility was not directly addressed in this study. Activated donor B cell expansion appeared to reveal the most relevant donor-specific TCRbeta repertoire. Findings come from small patient numbers and require larger validation.

To note about this clone: Its antigen is currently unknown.

Thawed PBMCs were FACS-sorted into unstimulated CD4+CD25+CD127- regulatory T cells, CD4+CD25- non-regulatory cells, CD4 and CD8 cells. This TCR derives from a human donor in good health. Sequencing input: CD8+ T cells from blood. The gene calls are TRBV4-1 and TRBJ2-1; the match to TRBD2 covers 10 bases. The CDR3 region is CASSLLGTSAFNEQFF. CDR3 sequence (DNA): TGCGCCAGCAGCCTCCTCGGGACTAGCGCATTTAATGAGCAGTTCTTC.